The 23 T cell receptor beta chains in this list originate from one sample, sequenced in a study of blood T cell repertoires in COVID-19. Measured with immunoSEQ multiplex PCR; TCRdb has only the in-frame clones, and not every one. The profile covers some 64,000 clones, with approximately 91% appearing a single time and less than 4.5% taken by the ten largest. The specimen was peripheral blood. The receptor source for this set is a man aged 50-59 years with active COVID-19.

The chain combines TRBV30 with TRBJ1-2, with 7 bases that match TRBD1. The CDR3 length is 13 residues. V trimming: 1 base; J trimming: 3 bases; junction bases outside the gene matches: 2. Germline V gives CDR1 GTSNPN, CDR2 SVGIG (reference sequence). CDR3 DNA sequence: TGTGCCTGGAGTGACAGGGGTGACTATGGCTACACCTTC. Translation gives CAWSDRGDYGYTF. Complete variable domain (other parts from reference TRBV30 and TRBJ1-2): SQTIHQWPATLVQPVGSPLSLECTVEGTSNPNLYWYRQAAGRGLQLLFYSVGIGQISSEVPQNLSASRPQDRQFILSSKKLLLSDSGFYLCAWSDRGDYGYTFGSGTRLTVV.

V gene TRBV6-1 combines with J gene TRBJ1-2; no clear D. V gave up 3 bases and J gave up 8 bases, with 10 bases separating them. This CDR3 has 12 amino acids. Germline loops: CDR1 MNHNS, CDR2 SASEGT. CDR3 sequence reads: CASSERRRGYTF. CDR3 coding DNA: TGTGCCAGCAGTGAGCGGCGGAGGGGCTACACCTTC.

This sequence joins TRBV7-3 and TRBJ2-6; 7 nucleotides agree with TRBD1. The CDR3 extends over 17 amino acids. Germline assignment: CDR1 SGHTA and CDR2 FQGTGA. V was pared by 4 bases and J by 0 bases, with 6 bases of the junction left unmatched. Here the CDR3 reads CASSSSGTASGANVLTF. In nucleotides, the CDR3 is TGTGCCAGCAGCTCATCGGGGACAGCCTCTGGGGCCAACGTCCTGACTTTC.

This clone was counted a single time. The chain links TRBV27 to TRBJ1-6, with 7 bases matching TRBD1. The CDR3 sequence is 11 residues long. V was clipped by 5 bases and J by 13 bases; unmatched bases: 2. Germline V gene data show CDR1 as MNHEY and CDR2 as SMNVEV (reference sequence). The CDR3 sequence is CASSSRGPLHF. CDR3 DNA sequence: TGTGCCAGCAGTAGCAGGGGGCCCCTCCACTTT.

The V call is TRBV6-5, the J call TRBJ1-6; TRBD1 aligns across 9 bases. Germline-derived CDR1 and CDR2 are MNHEY and SVGAGI. The J segment lost 6 bases and the V segment lost 6 bases, leaving 3 bases of the junction unmatched. The CDR3 contains 14 residues. The CDR3 region has the DNA TGTGCCAGCAGCCGGACAGGGGCTAATTCACCCCTCCACTTT. It codes for CASSRTGANSPLHF.

V gene TRBV29-1 combines with J gene TRBJ1-4; D unclear. The CDR3 is made up of 13 amino acids. V shed 5 bases and J shed 5 bases, with 12 bases lying between them. Germline CDR1 and CDR2: SQVTM and ANQGSEA. CDR3 in amino acids: CSVIRTQNEKLFF. CDR3 sequence (DNA): TGCAGCGTTATTAGAACCCAAAATGAAAAACTGTTTTTT.

This chain links TRBV12-3 or TRBV12-4 with TRBJ1-1; D gene unclear. The CDR3 totals 10 residues. The V and J ends lost 5 bases and 5 bases respectively, with 3 bases between them. CDR3 protein: CASSATEAFF. CDR3 bases: TGTGCCAGCAGTGCGACTGAAGCTTTCTTT.

This clone was observed a single time. This chain uses TRBV5-1 with TRBJ2-6; 7 positions match TRBD2. CDR1 SGHRS and CDR2 YFSETQ come from the germline V gene. J was trimmed by 4 bases and V by 4 bases; bases with no gene match: 5. The length of the CDR3 is 15 residues. The CDR3 bases are TGCGCCAGCAGCCTGGGGAGGGTAGGGGCCAACGTCCTGACTTTC. This gives the protein CASSLGRVGANVLTF.

This chain links TRBV6-5 with TRBJ1-1; the match to TRBD1 covers 9 bases. This CDR3 is 15 amino acids long. Trimming cost V 7 bases and J 7 bases; bases outside gene matches: 13. The germline gives CDR1 MNHEY, CDR2 SVGAGI. The CDR3 region is CASKTPQGARVEAFF. CDR3 DNA sequence: TGTGCCAGCAAGACTCCACAGGGGGCGCGTGTTGAAGCTTTCTTT.

This chain joins TRBV30 and TRBJ1-1, with 11 bases matching TRBD1. The germline gives CDR1 GTSNPN, CDR2 SVGIG (reference sequence). The CDR3 is 13 residues long. The V segment lost 8 bases and the J segment 4 bases; nucleotides outside the gene matches: 6. CDR3 sequence: CAHNGQGATEAFF. DNA for the CDR3: TGTGCCCACAACGGACAGGGGGCCACTGAAGCTTTCTTT.

This clone has just a few counts. CDR3 loop: CASSVIAGVSSYNEQFF. The DNA for the CDR3 is TGTGCCAGCAGCGTAATAGCGGGGGTAAGCTCCTACAATGAGCAGTTCTTC. This chain joins TRBV9 and TRBJ2-1; 9 bases agree with TRBD2. CDR1 is SGDLS, CDR2 YYNGEE, per germline. Unmatched junction bases numbered 5, after V lost 1 base and J lost 0 bases. This CDR3 comprises 17 residues.

The chain joins TRBV18 to TRBJ1-4; D might be TRBD1 (5 bases). The V and J ends lost 4 bases and 3 bases respectively, with 9 bases between them. Germline CDR1 and CDR2: KGHSH and LQKENI. The CDR3 totals 14 residues. The CDR3 DNA sequence: TGTGCCAGCTCACAGGACATATCTAATGAAAAACTGTTTTTT. Translating gives CASSQDISNEKLFF.

This chain links TRBV5-1 with TRBJ2-7; D is perhaps TRBD1 (6 bases). The germline CDR1 and CDR2 sequences are SGHRS and YFSETQ. This CDR3 contains 16 residues. Trimming took 0 bases from V and 0 from J, leaving 13 bases between them. CDR3 DNA sequence: TGCGCCAGCAGCTTGGAAGGACAGCCTAGCTCCTACGAGCAGTACTTC. This codes for CASSLEGQPSSYEQYF. The full variable domain, rest sourced from reference TRBV5-1 and TRBJ2-7, is KAGVTQTPRYLIKTRGQQVTLSCSPISGHRSVSWYQQTPGQGLQFLFEYFSETQRNKGNFPGRFSGRQFSNSRSEMNVSTLELGDSALYLCASSLEGQPSSYEQYFGPGTRLTVT.

CDR3 protein: CASSLPSGGGTDTQYF. In DNA form, the CDR3 reads TGTGCCAGCAGTCTCCCTAGCGGGGGGGGCACAGATACGCAGTATTTT. This chain joins TRBV6-6 and TRBJ2-3; TRBD2 matches at 12 bases. The CDR3 consists of 16 residues. Germline trimming cut 5 bases from V and 1 base from J; bases unmatched to any gene: 4. The germline gives CDR1 MNHNY, CDR2 SVGAGI (reference sequence).

The chain carries TRBV5-8 and TRBJ2-1, with a weak D call TRBD1 (5 bases). Trimming took off 2 bases at V and 6 bases at J, with 12 bases between the two ends. Germline-derived CDR1 and CDR2 are SGHTS and YDEGEE. This CDR3 contains 14 residues. In nucleotides, the CDR3 is TGTGCCAGCAGCTTCCGGGTTCAGGGCAATGAGCAGTTCTTC. Translated: CASSFRVQGNEQFF.

The chain recombines TRBV3-1 (or the pseudogene TRBV3-2) with TRBJ2-7, with 11 nucleotides matching TRBD2. The CDR3 sequence is 14 residues long. Germline-derived CDR1 and CDR2 are LGHDT and YNNKEL (reference sequence). V dropped 6 bases and J dropped 2; count of bases not matched to a gene: 3. Here the CDR3 reads CASSPSGGPYEQYF. The CDR3 DNA is TGTGCCAGCAGTCCTAGCGGGGGGCCCTACGAGCAGTACTTC.

The rearrangement joins TRBV5-1 to TRBJ1-2; no reliable D call. The CDR3 contains 15 residues. V gave up 0 bases and J gave up 6 bases, with 15 bases separating them. Germline-derived CDR1 and CDR2 are SGHRS and YFSETQ. The CDR3, as DNA: TGCGCCAGCAGCTTGGCCCCAGGCGCAGGCGATGGCTACACCTTC. Translating gives CASSLAPGAGDGYTF.

The chain has TRBV11-2 and TRBJ2-2; 8 bases are a match to TRBD2. J gave up 5 bases and V 4 bases, and 15 bases lay outside the gene matches. Germline V gene lookup returns CDR1 SGHAT and CDR2 FQNNGV. This CDR3 comprises 18 residues. This chain's CDR3 is CASSSLPIGTSSTGELFF. The CDR3 coding sequence is TGTGCCAGCAGCTCCCTCCCTATCGGGACTAGTTCGACCGGGGAGCTGTTTTTT.

J is TRBJ1-1 and V is TRBV30, with 9 bases that match TRBD1. The CDR3 consists of 12 residues. The V gene's germline CDR1 is GTSNPN and CDR2 SVGIG (reference sequence). V was pared by 3 bases and J by 10 bases, with 6 bases of the junction left unmatched. This chain's CDR3 is CAWSAQGARAFF. DNA for the CDR3: TGTGCCTGGAGCGCACAGGGGGCGCGAGCTTTCTTT. The full variable domain, in which reference TRBV30 and TRBJ1-1 provide the parts outside the CDR3, is SQTIHQWPATLVQPVGSPLSLECTVEGTSNPNLYWYRQAAGRGLQLLFYSVGIGQISSEVPQNLSASRPQDRQFILSSKKLLLSDSGFYLCAWSAQGARAFFGQGTRLTVV.

This clone has only a few counts. The J gene is TRBJ2-7, the V gene TRBV5-4; D is perhaps TRBD1 (5 bases). Trimming left V 0 bases short and J 6 bases short, with 7 bases between. The CDR3 contains 12 residues. CDR1 and CDR2 from the germline V gene are SGHNT and YYREEE (reference sequence). The CDR3 region has the DNA TGTGCCAGCAGCTTGGATCAGGGCGAGCAGTACTTC. Protein product: CASSLDQGEQYF.

The gene calls are TRBV6-1 and TRBJ1-2; no definite D call. Trimming took off 1 base at V and 13 bases at J, with 13 bases between the two ends. Germline CDR1 is MNHNS and CDR2 is SASEGT. The CDR3 runs to 12 residues. The CDR3 loop reads CASSEVARVSTF. The CDR3 DNA follows: TGTGCCAGCAGTGAAGTTGCCCGGGTAAGCACCTTC.

V is TRBV6-5 and J is TRBJ1-1; the D is unclear. Germline CDR1 reads MNHEY; CDR2 reads SVGAGI. V lost 5 bases, J lost 5 bases, and 9 bases lay in between. This CDR3 is 12 amino acids long. The DNA for the CDR3 is TGTGCCAGCAGTACTAGTGAAACTGAAGCTTTCTTT. Its translation is CASSTSETEAFF.

The chain combines TRBV3-1 (or the pseudogene TRBV3-2) with TRBJ1-6, with 10 positions matching TRBD1. Germline-derived CDR1 and CDR2 are LGHDT and YNNKEL (reference sequence). This CDR3 has 15 residues. Trimming took 1 base from V and 10 from J; bases not matched to a gene: 4. The CDR3 nucleotides read TGTGCCAGCAGCCAAGGAGACAGGGGGCGGTCACCCCTCCACTTT. Translating it yields CASSQGDRGRSPLHF.